This T cell receptor (beta chain) emerged from a study of TIL therapy for anti-PD-1-resistant metastatic lung cancer. Overall study: Tumors had a median PD-L1 proportion score of roughly 5.7%. Study-wide findings and caveats: Patients were highly selected, enriched for treatment-naive, never-smoker and oncogene-addicted cases.

Sequencing used immunoSEQ v3. Libraries were sequenced to roughly 2 million read pairs (survey) or 5-6 million (deep). Measured with immunoSEQ multiplex PCR; TCRdb has only the in-frame clones, and not every one. Found here are more than 90,000 clones, under 70% of them singletons; the top ten hold 11%. Time point defined: pre-treatment sample, taken before nivolumab and TIL therapy. Tumor tissue came from excised metastases, mostly pleural nodules or supraclavicular lymph nodes. Tumor harvest preceded PD-1/PD-L1 blockade, followed by nivolumab treatment. Comment on this clone: The antigen remains undetermined.

The germline V gene encodes CDR1 MNHEY and CDR2 SVGAGI. Trimming took 11 bases from V and 3 from J; bases not matched to a gene: 15. The CDR3 is made up of 15 amino acids. The clonotype was recovered from a person aged 25 to 80 with non-small cell lung cancer. The chain links TRBV6-5 to TRBJ2-7; 8 bases align to TRBD1. This material consisted of tumor tissue, taken at baseline. CDR3 amino acids: CAAGFLTGAIYEQYF. The CDR3 region has the DNA TGTGCCGCCGGATTTCTGACAGGGGCCATCTACGAGCAGTACTTC.